The 19 T cell receptor beta chains below were found in one sample sequenced in a study of blood T cells in healthy people across ages. A J-beta primer mix and a sample-barcoded 5' primer were used in a second PCR of roughly 6 to 11 cycles. TCRdb called the 5' RACE reads again in MiXCR, with one record for every CDR3 protein. The sample includes nearly 800,000 distinct CDR3 sequences, roughly 25% of them seen just once. The data also belong to a second study, concerning T cells of mothers and their children.

Source material: blood. Receptors were obtained from a boy younger than 18 in good health.

The chain has TRBV7-2 and TRBJ2-5; 8 nucleotides match TRBD2. With V trimmed by 4 bases and J by 0 bases, 7 bases remained unmatched. CDR1 and CDR2 (germline): SGHTA, FQGNSA. The CDR3 consists of 16 residues. DNA of the CDR3: TGTGCCAGCAGCTCTTCGAAGCGGGGGTACCAAGAGACCCAGTACTTC. This translates into CASSSSKRGYQETQYF.

There are a few counts of this clonotype. The chain employs TRBV29-1 and TRBJ2-5, with TRBD2 matching over 7 bases. In germline, CDR1 is SQVTM, CDR2 ANQGSEA. V lost 0 bases and J lost 3; bases outside the gene matches: 10. The CDR3 extends over 16 amino acids. The CDR3 DNA reads TGCAGCGTTGAAGATCGGGACTATCTGGGCAAAGAGACCCAGTACTTC. Translated, it gives CSVEDRDYLGKETQYF.

Worth noting for this clonotype: One end of the junction is discordant with germline, which a read error may explain. V is TRBV5-8 and J is TRBJ1-4; D not resolved. The germline V gene has CDR1 SGHTS and CDR2 YDEGEE. The CDR3 spans 16 residues. In DNA, the CDR3 is TGTGCCAGCCCCCCGGCGGGCAGGCCAACTAATGAAAAACTGGTTTTT. Residues: CASPPAGRPTNEKLVF.

This clonotype was seen a few times. The chain recombines TRBV7-9 with TRBJ2-5, with D hard to call. Near its end, the DNA agrees better with TRBJ2-1, so the J call may be wrong. Germline V gives CDR1 SEHNR, CDR2 FQNEAQ (reference sequence). The CDR3 is 15 amino acids. CDR3 bases: TGTGCCAGCAGCTTAAAAGGGTATCTCAGCAATGAGCAGTTCTTC. The encoded protein is CASSLKGYLSNEQFF.

V is TRBV7-9 and J is TRBJ1-2; tentatively, D is TRBD1 (5 bases). The ends were cut back, 3 bases at V and 5 bases at J, with 13 bases in the middle. Germline CDR1 is SEHNR and CDR2 is FQNEAQ (reference sequence). The CDR3 runs 14 residues. The CDR3: CASSFGGSGYGYTF. In DNA, the CDR3 is TGTGCCAGCAGCTTCGGGGGTTCAGGGTATGGCTACACCTTC.

This clonotype occurred a few times. The chain has TRBV19 and TRBJ2-1, with TRBD1 as a possible D gene (5 bases). The CDR3 length is 16 residues. Germline loops: CDR1 LNHDA, CDR2 SQIVND (reference sequence). Deletions cut 0 bases from V and 3 bases from J, with 12 bases between. The CDR3 DNA reads TGTGCCAGTAGTATAGATCAGGGTGGAAGCTACAATGAGCAGTTCTTC. Its translation: CASSIDQGGSYNEQFF.

The chain uses TRBV6-2 or TRBV6-3 and TRBJ2-3; 9 bases align to TRBD1. CDR1 and CDR2 (germline): MNHEY, SVGEGT. Trimming at V came to 8 bases and at J to 5 bases, leaving 11 bases not matched to a gene. There are 15 residues in the CDR3. As DNA, the CDR3 is TGTGCCAGCGGATCGGGACAGGGTTCGATAGATACGCAGTATTTT. The encoded protein is CASGSGQGSIDTQYF.

This clonotype was seen more than once but under ten times. This sequence joins TRBV4-2 and TRBJ2-7, with a tentative D call TRBD2 (5 bases). CDR3 length equals 15 residues. The V gene's germline CDR1 is LGHNA and CDR2 YNFKEQ. V was trimmed by 0 bases and J by 0 bases, leaving 9 bases between them. Written as DNA, the CDR3 is TGTGCCAGCAGCCAAGAGGCGGGTACCTCCTACGAGCAGTACTTC. The encoded protein is CASSQEAGTSYEQYF.

The chain employs TRBV7-3 and TRBJ2-3; TRBD2 aligns across 11 bases. V lost 5 bases and J lost 4; bases outside the gene matches: 8. The CDR3 has 16 amino acids. Germline CDR1 reads SGHTA; CDR2 reads FQGTGA. CDR3 protein: CASSPGSSGGSDTQYF. CDR3 coding DNA: TGTGCCAGCAGCCCCGGGTCTAGCGGGGGGTCAGATACGCAGTATTTT.

This clonotype showed up just a few times. The chain joins TRBV4-2 to TRBJ2-1; perhaps TRBD2 as D (5 bases). The V gene lost 4 bases and the J gene lost 7 bases, with 14 bases spanning the gap. Germline-derived CDR1 and CDR2 are LGHNA and YNFKEQ. This CDR3 has 14 residues. This CDR3 is CASSPGLAPNEQFF. CDR3 sequence (DNA): TGTGCCAGCAGCCCCGGACTGGCCCCGAATGAGCAGTTCTTC.

This clonotype showed up just a few times. This sequence joins TRBV6-6 and TRBJ1-1; possible D gene TRBD1, 6 bases. Deletions cut 7 bases from V and 4 bases from J, with 13 bases between. CDR1 and CDR2 from the germline V gene are MNHNY and SVGAGI (reference sequence). The CDR3 runs 13 residues. The CDR3 reads CASILTGTTEAFF. DNA for the CDR3: TGTGCCAGCATTCTAACAGGGACCACTGAAGCTTTCTTT.

This clonotype was seen a handful of times. The chain joins TRBV12-3 or TRBV12-4 to TRBJ2-5; 11 nucleotides align to TRBD2. J was trimmed by 5 bases and V by 1 base; bases with no gene match: 6. This CDR3 has 16 residues. The CDR3 is CASSLDSGRAVETQYF. Here the CDR3 DNA reads TGTGCCAGCAGTTTAGATAGCGGGAGGGCCGTGGAGACCCAGTACTTC.

This clonotype has more than one count but fewer than ten. The V gene is TRBV7-9, the J gene TRBJ1-2; 7 bases are a match to TRBD1. V shed 4 bases, J shed 5 bases, and the junction held 13 bases outside the gene matches. This CDR3 spans 16 amino acids. Germline lookup yields CDR1 SEHNR and CDR2 FQNEAQ (reference sequence). The CDR3 DNA follows: TGTGCCAGCAGCTCGGCCTTTAGGGACAGCTTATATGGCTACACCTTC. Protein sequence: CASSSAFRDSLYGYTF.

This clonotype was counted only a few times. The V gene is TRBV20-1, the J gene TRBJ2-7, with 9 bases lining up with TRBD2. From germline, CDR1 is DFQATT and CDR2 SNEGSKA (reference sequence). The V gene end was trimmed by 1 base and the J gene end by 4 bases; junction bases not matched to a gene: 5. This CDR3 contains 14 residues. In DNA, the CDR3 is TGCAGTGCTAGAGTCGCGGGGGGGCCTTACGAGCAGTACTTC. This codes for CSARVAGGPYEQYF.

This clonotype was observed a handful of times. The chain joins TRBV12-3 or TRBV12-4 to TRBJ2-1; 10 positions agree with TRBD2. The junction had 5 bases not matched to a gene; V was cut back by 6 bases and J by 0 bases. The CDR3 runs 16 residues. The CDR3 here is CASSDPSGGSYNEQFF. In nucleotides, the CDR3 is TGTGCCAGCAGCGACCCTAGCGGGGGCTCCTACAATGAGCAGTTCTTC.

Sample share makes this clonotype medium-sized (0.01 to 0.1%). The genes are TRBV5-1 and TRBJ2-5; D not resolved. From germline, CDR1 is SGHRS and CDR2 YFSETQ. Trimming took 1 base from V and 1 from J, leaving 8 bases between them. The CDR3 has 14 residues. The CDR3 nucleotides read TGCGCCAGCAGCTTGTTGGGTCCCCAAGAGACCCAGTACTTC. It translates to CASSLLGPQETQYF.

V is TRBV6-5 and J is TRBJ1-1; D possibly corresponds to TRBD1 (6 bases). The germline V and J ends were trimmed by 5 bases and 1 base, with 14 bases remaining between them. CDR3 length: 15 amino acids. Germline CDR1 MNHEY, CDR2 SVGAGI. The CDR3 DNA reads TGTGCCAGCAGTGGCAGGGAAGGGGGGAACACTGAAGCTTTCTTT. This codes for CASSGREGGNTEAFF.

This clonotype was counted many times. The chain combines TRBV12-3 or TRBV12-4 with TRBJ2-4, with a possible D match to TRBD2 (5 bases). The CDR3 covers 14 residues. V lost 5 bases, J lost 1 base, and 9 bases lay in between. As DNA, the CDR3 is TGTGCCAGCAGTCTGACGGGGGCCAAAAACATTCAGTACTTC. This encodes CASSLTGAKNIQYF.

This clonotype was seen repeatedly, ten times or more. V and J are TRBV20-1 and TRBJ2-7; 7 nucleotides align to TRBD1. V dropped 3 bases and J dropped 5; count of bases not matched to a gene: 10. This CDR3 region has 14 residues. Per the germline V gene, CDR1 is DFQATT and CDR2 is SNEGSKA (reference sequence). The CDR3 here is CSASARQGTNEQYF. The CDR3 region has the DNA TGCAGTGCTAGCGCTAGACAGGGTACTAACGAGCAGTACTTC.